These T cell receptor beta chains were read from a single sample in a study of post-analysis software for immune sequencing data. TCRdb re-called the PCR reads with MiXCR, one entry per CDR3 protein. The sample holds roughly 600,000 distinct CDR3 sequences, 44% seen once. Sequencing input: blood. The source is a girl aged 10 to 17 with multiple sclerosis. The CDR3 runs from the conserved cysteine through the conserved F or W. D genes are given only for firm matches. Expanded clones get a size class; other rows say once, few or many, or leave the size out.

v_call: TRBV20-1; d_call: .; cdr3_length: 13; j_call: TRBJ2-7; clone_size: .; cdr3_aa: CSASQGPGYEQYF; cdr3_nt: TGCAGTGCTAGTCAAGGGCCTGGTTACGAGCAGTACTTC
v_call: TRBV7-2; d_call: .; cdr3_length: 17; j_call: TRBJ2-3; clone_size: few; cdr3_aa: CASSPFRSSGFTDTQYF; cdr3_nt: TGTGCCAGCAGCCCCTTTCGTAGTAGCGGATTCACAGATACGCAGTATTTT
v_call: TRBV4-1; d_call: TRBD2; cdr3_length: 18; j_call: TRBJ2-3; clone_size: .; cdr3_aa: CASSQKATPSGGPNAQYF; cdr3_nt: TGCGCCAGCAGCCAAAAAGCCACACCTAGCGGGGGGCCGAACGCGCAGTATTTT
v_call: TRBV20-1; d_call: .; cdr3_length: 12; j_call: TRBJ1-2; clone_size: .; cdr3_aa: CRVRRGPDGYTF; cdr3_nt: TGCAGGGTGAGGCGGGGTCCTGATGGCTACACCTTC
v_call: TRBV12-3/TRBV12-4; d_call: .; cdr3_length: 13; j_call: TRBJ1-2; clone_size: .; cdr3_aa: CASRRRGNYGYTF; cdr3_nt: TGTGCCAGCAGGAGACGGGGGAACTATGGCTACACCTTC
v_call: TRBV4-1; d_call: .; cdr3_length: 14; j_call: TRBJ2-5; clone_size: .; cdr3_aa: CASSQVVGAETQYF; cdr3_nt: TGCGCCAGCAGCCAAGTAGTGGGGGCTGAGACCCAGTACTTC
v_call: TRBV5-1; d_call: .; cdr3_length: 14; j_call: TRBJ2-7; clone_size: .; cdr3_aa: CASTQGGSLYEQYF; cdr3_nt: TGCGCCAGCACGCAGGGAGGTTCGCTTTACGAGCAGTACTTC
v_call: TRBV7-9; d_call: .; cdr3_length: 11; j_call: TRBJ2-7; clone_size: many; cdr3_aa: CASTGSSEQYF; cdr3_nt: TGTGCCAGCACAGGGTCCAGCGAGCAGTACTTC
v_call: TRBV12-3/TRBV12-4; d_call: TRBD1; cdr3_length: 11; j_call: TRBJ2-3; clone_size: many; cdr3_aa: CASRAGGAQYF; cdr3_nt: TGTGCCAGCAGGGCAGGGGGCGCGCAGTATTTT
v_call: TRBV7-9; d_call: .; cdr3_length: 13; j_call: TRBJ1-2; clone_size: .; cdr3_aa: CASSLEKNYGYTF; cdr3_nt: TGTGCCAGCAGCTTAGAGAAAAACTATGGCTACACCTTC
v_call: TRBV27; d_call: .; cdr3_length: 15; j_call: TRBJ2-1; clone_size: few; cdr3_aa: CASSFLLSSYNEQFF; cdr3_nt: TGTGCCAGCAGTTTCCTACTGAGCTCCTACAATGAGCAGTTCTTC
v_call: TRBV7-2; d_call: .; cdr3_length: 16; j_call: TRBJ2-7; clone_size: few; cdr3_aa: CASSSYPTAGSYEQYF; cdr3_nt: TGTGCCAGCAGCTCGTACCCGACAGCTGGCTCCTACGAGCAGTACTTC
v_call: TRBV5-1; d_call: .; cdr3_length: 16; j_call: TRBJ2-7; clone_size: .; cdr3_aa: CASSLETGRGSYEQYF; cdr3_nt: TGCGCCAGCAGCTTGGAAACAGGGAGGGGCTCCTACGAGCAGTACTTC
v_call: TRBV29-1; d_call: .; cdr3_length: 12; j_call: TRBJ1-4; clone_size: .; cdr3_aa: CSVGQDNEKLFF; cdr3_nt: TGCAGCGTAGGGCAGGATAATGAAAAACTGTTTTTT
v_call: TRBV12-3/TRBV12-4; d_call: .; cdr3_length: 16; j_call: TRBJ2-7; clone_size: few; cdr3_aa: CASSFGAARARYEQYF; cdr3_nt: TGTGCCAGCAGTTTTGGGGCGGCCAGGGCGCGCTACGAGCAGTACTTC
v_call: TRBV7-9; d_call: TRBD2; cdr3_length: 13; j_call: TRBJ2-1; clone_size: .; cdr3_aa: CASRRAGPNEQFF; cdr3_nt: TGTGCCAGCAGGCGAGCGGGGCCAAATGAGCAGTTCTTC
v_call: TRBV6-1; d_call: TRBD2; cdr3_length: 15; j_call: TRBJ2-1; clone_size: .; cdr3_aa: CASREGLAGTYEQFF; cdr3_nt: TGTGCCAGCAGGGAAGGACTAGCAGGAACCTACGAGCAGTTCTTC
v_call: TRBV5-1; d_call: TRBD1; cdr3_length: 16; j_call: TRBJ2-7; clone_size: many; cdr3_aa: CASSLDPGQLSYEQYF; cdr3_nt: TGCGCCAGCAGCTTAGACCCGGGACAGCTCTCCTACGAGCAGTACTTC
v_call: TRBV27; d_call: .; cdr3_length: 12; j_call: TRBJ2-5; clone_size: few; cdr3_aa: CASIDRKETQYF; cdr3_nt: TGTGCCAGCATTGACAGGAAGGAGACCCAGTACTTC
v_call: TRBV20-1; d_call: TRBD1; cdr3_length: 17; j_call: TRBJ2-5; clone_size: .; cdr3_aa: CSAPSYFRTGASETQYF; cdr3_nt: TGCAGTGCACCGTCCTACTTTAGGACAGGGGCAAGCGAGACCCAGTACTTC
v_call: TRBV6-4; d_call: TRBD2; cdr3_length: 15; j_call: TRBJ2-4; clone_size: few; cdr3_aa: CASSDVAGGPDIQYF; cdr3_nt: TGTGCCAGCAGTGATGTAGCGGGAGGGCCTGACATTCAGTACTTC
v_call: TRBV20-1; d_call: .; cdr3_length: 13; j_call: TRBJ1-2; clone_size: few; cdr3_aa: CSARDTGGYGYTF; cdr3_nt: TGCAGTGCCAGGGACACCGGGGGCTATGGCTACACCTTC
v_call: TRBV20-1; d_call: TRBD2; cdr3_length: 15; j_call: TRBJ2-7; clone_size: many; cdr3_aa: CSARSSGSSSYEQYF; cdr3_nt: TGCAGTGCTAGATCTAGCGGGTCAAGCTCCTACGAGCAGTACTTC
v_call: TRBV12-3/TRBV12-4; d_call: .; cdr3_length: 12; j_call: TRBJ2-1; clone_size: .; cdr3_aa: CASTAQPWEQFF; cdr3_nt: TGTGCCAGCACGGCCCAGCCATGGGAGCAGTTCTTC
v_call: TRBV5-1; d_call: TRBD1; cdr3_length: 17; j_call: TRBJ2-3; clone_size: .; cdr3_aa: CASSRYGTDTSTDTQYF; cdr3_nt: TGCGCCAGCAGCCGTTATGGGACAGACACTAGCACAGATACGCAGTATTTT
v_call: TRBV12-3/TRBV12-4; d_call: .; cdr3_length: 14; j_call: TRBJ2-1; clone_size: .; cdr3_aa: CASSLSESPHKQFF; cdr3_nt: TGTGCCAGCAGTTTGTCAGAGAGCCCTCACAAGCAGTTCTTC
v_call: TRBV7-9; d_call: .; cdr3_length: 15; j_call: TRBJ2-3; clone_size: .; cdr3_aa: CASSVSEGPTDTQYF; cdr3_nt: TGTGCCAGCAGCGTTTCGGAGGGCCCAACAGATACGCAGTATTTT
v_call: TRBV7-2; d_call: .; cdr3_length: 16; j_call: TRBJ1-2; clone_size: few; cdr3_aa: CASSLARREANYGYTF; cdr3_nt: TGTGCCAGCAGCTTAGCGCGACGGGAGGCAAACTATGGCTACACCTTC
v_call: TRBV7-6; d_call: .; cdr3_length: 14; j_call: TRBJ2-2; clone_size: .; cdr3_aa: CASSREINTGELFF; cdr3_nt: TGTGCCAGCAGCCGCGAGATAAACACCGGGGAGCTGTTTTTT
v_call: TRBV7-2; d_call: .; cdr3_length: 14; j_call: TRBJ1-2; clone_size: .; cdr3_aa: CASSLGNRAYGYTF; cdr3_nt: TGTGCCAGCAGCTTAGGGAACAGGGCCTATGGCTACACCTTC
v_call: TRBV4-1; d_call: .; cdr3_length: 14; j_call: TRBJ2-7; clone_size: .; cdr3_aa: CASSQEWSDYEQYF; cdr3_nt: TGCGCCAGCAGCCAAGAATGGAGCGACTACGAGCAGTACTTC
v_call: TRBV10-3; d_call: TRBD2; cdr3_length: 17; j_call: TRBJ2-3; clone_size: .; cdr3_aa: CAISGSTSGVSTDTQYF; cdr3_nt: TGTGCCATCAGTGGGTCGACTAGCGGGGTTAGCACAGATACGCAGTATTTT
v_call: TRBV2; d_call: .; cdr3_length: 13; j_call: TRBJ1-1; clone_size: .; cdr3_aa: CASSDRPLPEAFF; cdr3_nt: TGTGCCAGCAGTGATAGGCCGTTGCCTGAAGCTTTCTTT
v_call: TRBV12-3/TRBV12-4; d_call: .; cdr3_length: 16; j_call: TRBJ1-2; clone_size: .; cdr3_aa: CASRQAGTPGSYGYTF; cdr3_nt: TGTGCCAGCAGGCAAGCCGGGACACCGGGAAGCTATGGTTACACCTTC
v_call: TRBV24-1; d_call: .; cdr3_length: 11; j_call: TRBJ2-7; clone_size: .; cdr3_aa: CATSDISEQYF; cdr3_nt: TGTGCCACCAGTGATATAAGCGAGCAGTACTTC
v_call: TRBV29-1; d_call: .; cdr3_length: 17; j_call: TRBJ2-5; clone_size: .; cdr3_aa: CSVEVQRPGNIIETQYF; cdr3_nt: TGCAGCGTTGAAGTTCAGCGGCCGGGGAATATAATAGAGACCCAGTACTTC
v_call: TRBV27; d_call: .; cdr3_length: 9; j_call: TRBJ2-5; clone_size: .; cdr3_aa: CASSDRQYF; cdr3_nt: TGTGCCAGCAGTGACAGACAGTACTTC
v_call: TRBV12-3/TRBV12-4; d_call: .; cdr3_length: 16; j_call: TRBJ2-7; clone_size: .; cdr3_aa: CASSPVGPGLSYEQYF; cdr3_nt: TGTGCCAGCAGTCCTGTAGGACCGGGTCTCTCCTACGAGCAGTACTTC